These T cell receptor beta chains were read from a single sample in a study of T-cell reconstitution after alpha-beta-depleted transplantation in children. TCRdb itself ran the PCR reads through MiXCR, one entry per CDR3 protein. There are about 610,000 distinct CDR3 sequences in the sample; about 10% occur only once, and approximately 4.1% lies in the top ten. Sample: PBMCs from the stem cell graft donor, taken from the stem cell graft. These receptors originate from a human donor who donated a stem cell graft to a child with acute myeloid leukemia. The CDR3 runs from the conserved cysteine through the conserved F or W. A D gene is named only where the DNA matches it firmly. Expanded clones get a size class; other rows say once, few or many, or leave the size out.

D: TRBD1
V: TRBV12-3/TRBV12-4
size: few
J: TRBJ1-5
CDR3: CASTSGQGLNQPQHF
DNA: TGTGCCAGCACCTCCGGACAGGGCTTAAATCAGCCCCAGCATTTT

D: TRBD1
V: TRBV4-2
size: .
J: TRBJ1-2
CDR3: CASSGRDRLYGYTF
DNA: TGTGCCAGCAGCGGACGGGACAGGCTATATGGCTACACCTTC

D: .
V: TRBV14
size: .
J: TRBJ2-7
CDR3: CASSPISVEGSYEQYF
DNA: TGTGCCAGCAGCCCTATTAGCGTGGAGGGTTCCTACGAGCAGTACTTC

D: .
V: TRBV28
size: many
J: TRBJ2-1
CDR3: CASNWGLVNEQFF
DNA: TGTGCCAGCAATTGGGGGTTAGTCAATGAGCAGTTCTTC

D: TRBD2
V: TRBV12-3/TRBV12-4
size: many
J: TRBJ2-1
CDR3: CASGLTSGSGEQFF
DNA: TGTGCCAGCGGCCTGACTAGCGGGAGCGGTGAGCAGTTCTTC

D: TRBD2
V: TRBV20-1
size: many
J: TRBJ2-1
CDR3: CSAGRVYNEQFF
DNA: TGCAGTGCCGGGAGGGTATACAATGAGCAGTTCTTC

D: TRBD2
V: TRBV20-1
size: many
J: TRBJ2-1
CDR3: CSARGASGRNEQFF
DNA: TGCAGTGCTAGAGGGGCTAGCGGGAGAAATGAGCAGTTCTTC

D: .
V: TRBV5-1
size: few
J: TRBJ1-1
CDR3: CASSPPAANTEAFF
DNA: TGCGCCAGCAGCCCGCCGGCTGCGAACACTGAAGCTTTCTTT

D: .
V: TRBV20-1
size: few
J: TRBJ2-7
CDR3: CSARRNTYEQYF
DNA: TGCAGTGCTAGGCGGAATACCTACGAGCAGTACTTC

D: TRBD2
V: TRBV29-1
size: once
J: TRBJ2-1
CDR3: CSVESRGSGRVGEQFF
DNA: TGCAGCGTTGAATCTCGAGGTAGCGGGAGGGTTGGGGAGCAGTTCTTC

D: .
V: TRBV29-1
size: few
J: TRBJ1-1
CDR3: CSAGGGNTEAFF
DNA: TGCAGCGCCGGGGGCGGGAACACTGAAGCTTTCTTT

D: .
V: TRBV7-2
size: many
J: TRBJ1-2
CDR3: CASSLGAGTNYGYTF
DNA: TGTGCCAGCAGCTTAGGGGCCGGGACGAACTATGGCTACACCTTC

D: .
V: TRBV29-1
size: .
J: TRBJ1-4
CDR3: CSVEVGLHNEKLFF
DNA: TGCAGCGTTGAAGTAGGACTGCATAATGAAAAACTGTTTTTT

D: .
V: TRBV11-2
size: .
J: TRBJ2-3
CDR3: CASSSGTLGGRIDTQYF
DNA: TGTGCCAGCAGCTCCGGGACCCTTGGAGGGAGGATAGATACGCAGTATTTT

D: TRBD1
V: TRBV12-3/TRBV12-4
size: few
J: TRBJ1-1
CDR3: CASSSTGAHTEAFF
DNA: TGTGCCAGCAGTTCCACAGGGGCGCACACTGAAGCTTTCTTT

D: TRBD2
V: TRBV10-3
size: few
J: TRBJ2-1
CDR3: CAISDPTSGGHNEQFF
DNA: TGTGCCATCAGTGACCCGACTAGCGGGGGGCACAATGAGCAGTTCTTC

D: .
V: TRBV7-3
size: .
J: TRBJ1-1
CDR3: CASSLGPPREAFF
DNA: TGTGCCAGCAGCTTGGGACCGCCAAGGGAAGCTTTCTTT

D: TRBD2
V: TRBV7-3
size: few
J: TRBJ2-6
CDR3: CASSAITLAGPGANVLTF
DNA: TGTGCCAGCAGCGCGATAACGCTAGCGGGCCCTGGGGCCAACGTCCTGACTTTC

D: TRBD2
V: TRBV30
size: many
J: TRBJ2-1
CDR3: CAWSVLAGEVGEQFF
DNA: TGTGCCTGGAGTGTACTAGCGGGAGAGGTGGGTGAGCAGTTCTTC

D: .
V: TRBV6-2/TRBV6-3
size: .
J: TRBJ2-7
CDR3: CASSYTLQGPSYEQYF
DNA: TGTGCCAGCAGTTACACCCTACAGGGACCCTCCTACGAGCAGTACTTC

D: .
V: TRBV18
size: .
J: TRBJ2-3
CDR3: CVSSPRSGDTQYF
DNA: TGTGTCAGCTCACCAAGATCTGGGGATACGCAGTATTTT

D: .
V: TRBV7-8
size: .
J: TRBJ2-1
CDR3: CASTLLGSNEQFF
DNA: TGTGCCAGCACCCTCTTGGGGTCCAATGAGCAGTTCTTC

D: .
V: TRBV11-2
size: few
J: TRBJ1-3
CDR3: CASSLGVGGRSSSGNTIYF
DNA: TGTGCCAGCAGCTTAGGCGTTGGAGGGAGGTCTAGCTCTGGAAACACCATATATTTT

D: TRBD1
V: TRBV15
size: few
J: TRBJ1-5
CDR3: CATSEGQFNQPQHF
DNA: TGTGCCACCAGCGAGGGACAGTTCAATCAGCCCCAGCATTTT

D: .
V: TRBV29-1
size: .
J: TRBJ2-6
CDR3: CSVWTGANVLTF
DNA: TGCAGCGTTTGGACTGGGGCCAACGTCCTGACTTTC

D: .
V: TRBV7-2
size: few
J: TRBJ2-3
CDR3: CASSLRRGNGPDTQYF
DNA: TGTGCCAGCAGCTTACGGCGCGGGAATGGGCCGGATACGCAGTATTTT

D: .
V: TRBV20-1
size: .
J: TRBJ1-1
CDR3: CSAMGGMVTEAFF
DNA: TGCAGTGCTATGGGAGGGATGGTAACTGAAGCTTTCTTT

D: .
V: TRBV29-1
size: many
J: TRBJ2-2
CDR3: CSVKIRSTGELFF
DNA: TGCAGCGTTAAAATTAGGAGTACCGGGGAGCTGTTTTTT

D: .
V: TRBV20-1
size: many
J: TRBJ2-7
CDR3: CSAQGGFYEQYF
DNA: TGCAGTGCTCAGGGTGGGTTCTACGAGCAGTACTTC

D: TRBD1
V: TRBV27
size: .
J: TRBJ2-5
CDR3: CASRDRYQETQYF
DNA: TGTGCCAGCAGGGACAGGTACCAAGAGACCCAGTACTTC

D: TRBD1
V: TRBV5-1
size: .
J: TRBJ2-5
CDR3: CASSSTGTGGPETQYF
DNA: TGCGCCAGCAGCTCAACCGGGACAGGGGGTCCGGAGACCCAGTACTTC

D: .
V: TRBV7-3
size: many
J: TRBJ2-3
CDR3: CASSLGPQTDTQYF
DNA: TGTGCCAGCAGCTTGGGACCCCAAACAGATACGCAGTATTTT

D: TRBD2
V: TRBV11-2
size: .
J: TRBJ2-1
CDR3: CASSRPRGLAGQAAYNEQFF
DNA: TGTGCCAGCAGCCGCCCGCGGGGACTAGCGGGGCAAGCGGCCTACAATGAGCAGTTCTTC

D: .
V: TRBV20-1
size: few
J: TRBJ2-2
CDR3: CSARDSGGDVYTGELFF
DNA: TGCAGTGCTAGAGATTCAGGAGGGGACGTGTACACCGGGGAGCTGTTTTTT

D: TRBD1
V: TRBV20-1
size: .
J: TRBJ2-2
CDR3: CSAPKQGADTGELFF
DNA: TGCAGTGCACCCAAACAGGGGGCGGACACCGGGGAGCTGTTTTTT

D: .
V: TRBV7-2
size: .
J: TRBJ2-5
CDR3: CASSLMQGRQETQYF
DNA: TGTGCCAGCAGCTTAATGCAGGGGCGCCAAGAGACCCAGTACTTC

D: .
V: TRBV7-3
size: many
J: TRBJ2-1
CDR3: CASSFPGYEQFF
DNA: TGTGCCAGCAGCTTCCCCGGGTATGAGCAGTTCTTC

D: .
V: TRBV12-3/TRBV12-4
size: .
J: TRBJ2-7
CDR3: CASIRGGGSYEQYF
DNA: TGTGCCAGCATCAGGGGGGGGGGTTCCTACGAGCAGTACTTC

D: TRBD1
V: TRBV9
size: many
J: TRBJ2-5
CDR3: CASSSLTGGQETQYF
DNA: TGTGCCAGCAGCTCCCTGACAGGGGGCCAAGAGACCCAGTACTTC

D: .
V: TRBV12-3/TRBV12-4
size: few
J: TRBJ2-1
CDR3: CASSFPGYIGNEQFF
DNA: TGTGCCAGCAGTTTCCCAGGGTATATTGGTAATGAGCAGTTCTTC

D: .
V: TRBV5-8
size: .
J: TRBJ1-2
CDR3: CASSLIEGFGYTF
DNA: TGTGCCAGCAGCTTGATTGAGGGATTCGGCTACACCTTC

D: .
V: TRBV12-3/TRBV12-4
size: many
J: TRBJ2-1
CDR3: CASSTARNEQFF
DNA: TGTGCCAGCAGCACCGCTAGGAATGAGCAGTTCTTC

D: TRBD1
V: TRBV7-9
size: .
J: TRBJ2-7
CDR3: CASSWDSIGNEQYF
DNA: TGTGCCAGCAGCTGGGACAGCATAGGCAACGAGCAGTACTTC

D: .
V: TRBV28
size: .
J: TRBJ2-2
CDR3: CASKMTNTGELFF
DNA: TGTGCCAGCAAAATGACGAACACCGGGGAGCTGTTTTTT

D: .
V: TRBV6-6
size: few
J: TRBJ2-5
CDR3: CASRGAGETQYF
DNA: TGTGCCAGCAGAGGGGCGGGGGAGACCCAGTACTTC

D: .
V: TRBV4-3
size: few
J: TRBJ2-3
CDR3: CASSPQKSLAGTDTQYF
DNA: TGCGCCAGCAGTCCTCAAAAGTCCTTAGCAGGCACAGATACGCAGTATTTT

D: .
V: TRBV7-2
size: .
J: TRBJ2-7
CDR3: CASSFQTGDEQYF
DNA: TGTGCCAGCAGCTTCCAGACAGGAGACGAGCAGTACTTC

D: .
V: TRBV7-2
size: .
J: TRBJ2-7
CDR3: CASSLGTIGSEQYF
DNA: TGTGCCAGCAGCCTGGGGACAATCGGGAGTGAGCAGTACTTC

D: .
V: TRBV18
size: many
J: TRBJ1-4
CDR3: CASSPPVNEKLFF
DNA: TGTGCCAGCTCACCGCCTGTGAATGAAAAACTGTTTTTT

D: TRBD1
V: TRBV7-2
size: .
J: TRBJ2-5
CDR3: CASSSTTGVQETQYF
DNA: TGTGCCAGCAGCTCTACCACAGGGGTCCAAGAGACCCAGTACTTC

D: .
V: TRBV29-1
size: .
J: TRBJ1-4
CDR3: CSVSLGVIGEKLFF
DNA: TGCAGCGTTTCCCTGGGGGTTATCGGGGAAAAACTGTTTTTT

D: .
V: TRBV7-2
size: .
J: TRBJ1-6
CDR3: CASSLGRGESPLHF
DNA: TGTGCCAGCAGCTTAGGCCGGGGGGAGTCACCCCTCCACTTT

D: .
V: TRBV7-2
size: few
J: TRBJ2-3
CDR3: CASSLLGVVTQYF
DNA: TGTGCCAGCAGCTTGTTGGGTGTGGTAACGCAGTATTTT

D: TRBD1
V: TRBV7-9
size: .
J: TRBJ2-5
CDR3: CASSLEGARQETQYF
DNA: TGTGCCAGCAGCTTAGAGGGGGCCCGGCAAGAGACCCAGTACTTC

D: TRBD2
V: TRBV7-2
size: .
J: TRBJ2-3
CDR3: CASSPRLAGTDTQYF
DNA: TGTGCCAGCAGCCCACGACTAGCGGGAACAGATACGCAGTATTTT